This T cell receptor beta chain comes out of a study of blood T cells in healthy people across ages. Primed by a sample-barcoded 5' primer and a J-beta primer mix, a second PCR proceeded for roughly 6 to 12 cycles. TCRdb re-derived calls from the 5' RACE reads in MiXCR, one entry per CDR3 protein. The sample carries roughly 1.9 million distinct CDR3 sequences, approximately 40% recorded once. Donor samples were obtained from healthy Caucasian individuals from Russia, aged roughly 6 to 95. At least 5.5 micrograms of total RNA were extracted per sample. This clonotype has ten or more counts. Its antigen is unknown. Study results and caveats: CMV infection status of these donors was not known.

The CDR3 runs to 12 residues. Between the trimmed V and J ends, which lost 1 base and 4 bases, there was a span of 7 bases. Germline loops: CDR1 SQVTM, CDR2 ANQGSEA. This sequence originates from a human donor in good health. V is TRBV29-1 and J is TRBJ2-5; no clear D. Sequenced input: blood. The CDR3 loop reads CSVEGFSETQYF. Written as DNA, the CDR3 is TGCAGCGTTGAAGGTTTCTCAGAGACCCAGTACTTC. Full variable domain (missing parts from reference TRBV29-1 and TRBJ2-5): SAVISQKPSRDICQRGTSLTIQCQVDSQVTMMFWYRQQPGQSLTLIATANQGSEATYESGFVIDKFPISRPNLTFSTLTVSNMSPEDSSIYLCSVEGFSETQYFGPGTRLLVL.